Sequencing of this T cell receptor (beta chain) was carried out in a study of blood T cell repertoires in COVID-19 (dated by TCRdb to 2018 to 2021). In the study overall: Samples covering the acute and convalescent phases of COVID-19 were provided by collaborators in the United States, Italy and Spain. The material from the prospective study consisted of cDNA or gDNA derived from T cells, B-cell-depleted T cells, or PBMCs. The dataset comprised deeply sampled blood TCRbeta repertoires from subjects exposed to, actively infected with, or recovered from COVID-19. A freely available public database, intended as a resource for researchers studying the immune response to SARS-CoV-2, is where the repertoires were released. Samples came from the ongoing ImmuneRACE study (first 160 participants) plus 1,254 subjects from 6 global collaborators. The sample metadata nearly always contained a de-identified subject ID, COVID-19 status, age in years and sex. HLA class I and class II types, where available, came from metadata supplied by the sample provider rather than from assay-based typing. What the work shows at the level of the full study, not this receptor alone: How much clinical and demographic metadata was included differed by source and by participant, and the metadata was provided uncurated.

The germline V gene gives CDR1 as SGHTA and CDR2 as FQGTGA. From cysteine to phenylalanine, the CDR3 is 12 amino acids long. Only the CDR3 region is kept as DNA, spanning 36 bases read in frame from base 1. Trimming at the junction amounts to 2 bases on V and 9 bases on J, and the germline ends lie 10 bases apart. Regarding this clone: This clone's antigen is unknown. No much larger clonotype is one base removed from it; base qualities were not supplied.

TCRbeta CDR3 regions were amplified from genomic DNA by means of the immunoSEQ Assay, a bias-controlled multiplex PCR. Regarding the original processing steps: The number of nucleated cells in each sample was estimated by amplification of reference gene primers within the assay. To quantify the absolute abundance of each unique TCRbeta CDR3 rearrangement, sequence reads were collapsed and filtered. For each sample, productive Simpson clonality was calculated by taking the square root of Simpson's diversity index across productive rearrangements. In TCRdb, the immuneACCESS table is reduced to in-frame sequences with V and J assigned. These tables do not hold every clone; where another copy was compared, an unresolved V gene accounts for under half, and the others remain unexplained. D and trimming were read from the DNA, whereas the V and J calls and clone size are those reported in that table. This sample lists 150,000 to 200,000 clones; around nine tenths were detected once. Jointly, the top ten make up under 25% of the sample.

Each collaborating institution followed its own protocols to collect whole blood in K2EDTA tubes. For TCRbeta analysis, collaborators shipped samples in one of three forms: frozen whole blood, isolated PBMCs, or DNA extracted from either of those sample types. Sequencing was carried out using peripheral blood. The sequence was obtained from a man aged 55 to 70 with active or convalescent COVID-19. Rearrangement joined TRBV7-3 to TRBJ1-2; no confident D gene assignment can be made. The CDR3 reads as follows: CASSLSGSSYTF. The DNA sequence reads TGTGCCAGCAGCTTATCTGGCAGTAGCTACACCTTC.